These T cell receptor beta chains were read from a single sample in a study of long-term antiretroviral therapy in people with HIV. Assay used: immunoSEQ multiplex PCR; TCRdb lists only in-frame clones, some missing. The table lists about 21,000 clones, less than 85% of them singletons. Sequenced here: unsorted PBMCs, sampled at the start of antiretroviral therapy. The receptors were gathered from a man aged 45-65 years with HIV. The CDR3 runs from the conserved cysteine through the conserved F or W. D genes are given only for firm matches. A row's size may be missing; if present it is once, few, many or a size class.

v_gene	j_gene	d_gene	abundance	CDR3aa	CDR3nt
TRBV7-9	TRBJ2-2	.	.	CASSPGLKNTGELFF	TGTGCCAGCAGCCCAGGACTCAAGAACACCGGGGAGCTGTTTTTT
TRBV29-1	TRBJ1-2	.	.	CSVFTPTAPNYGYTF	TGCAGCGTTTTTACCCCGACCGCTCCTAACTATGGCTACACCTTC
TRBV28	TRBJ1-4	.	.	CASSLLDNEKLFF	TGTGCCAGCAGTTTATTGGATAACGAAAAACTGTTTTTT
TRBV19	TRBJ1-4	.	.	CASSISTGRAEKLFF	TGTGCCAGTAGTATTTCGACAGGAAGGGCTGAAAAACTGTTTTTT
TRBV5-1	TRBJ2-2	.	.	CASSPGTVTGELFF	TGCGCCAGCAGCCCCGGGACCGTTACCGGGGAGCTGTTTTTT
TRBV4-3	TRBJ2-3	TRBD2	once	CASSQELAASTDTQYF	TGCGCCAGCAGCCAAGAACTAGCGGCTAGCACAGATACGCAGTATTTT
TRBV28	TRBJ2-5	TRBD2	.	CASSGGEYEETQYF	TGTGCCAGCAGTGGGGGGGAATATGAGGAGACCCAGTACTTC
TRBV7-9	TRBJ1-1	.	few	CASSLDLGMPRTEAFF	TGTGCCAGCAGCTTAGATTTAGGGATGCCGCGAACTGAAGCTTTCTTT
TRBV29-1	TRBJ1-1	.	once	CSAQWGGTEAFF	TGCAGCGCCCAATGGGGGGGAACTGAAGCTTTCTTT
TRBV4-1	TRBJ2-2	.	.	CASSQEGGPANTGELFF	TGCGCCAGCAGCCAAGAGGGCGGGCCGGCGAACACCGGGGAGCTGTTTTTT
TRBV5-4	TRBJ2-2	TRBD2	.	CASSPGGGANTGELFF	TGTGCCAGCAGCCCCGGGGGGGGCGCGAACACCGGGGAGCTGTTTTTT
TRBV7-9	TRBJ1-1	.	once	CASSPQVTEAFF	TGTGCCAGCAGCCCACAGGTCACTGAAGCTTTCTTT
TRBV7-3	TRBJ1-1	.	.	CASSLTGSTEAFF	TGTGCCAGCAGTTTAACTGGGAGTACTGAAGCTTTCTTT
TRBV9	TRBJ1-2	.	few	CASSVEGVGYGYTF	TGTGCCAGCAGCGTAGAGGGGGTAGGGTATGGCTACACCTTC
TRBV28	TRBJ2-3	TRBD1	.	CASSTRTGLGRDTQYF	TGTGCCAGCAGTACCCGGACAGGGCTCGGACGAGATACGCAGTATTTT
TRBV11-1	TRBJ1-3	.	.	CASSSRAEDRNTIYF	TGTGCCAGCAGCTCACGGGCAGAAGATAGAAACACCATATATTTT
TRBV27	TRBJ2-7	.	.	CASSPGTRYEQYF	TGTGCCAGCAGTCCCGGGACGCGATACGAGCAGTACTTC
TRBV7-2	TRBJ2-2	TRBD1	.	CASSSQRQGTGELFF	TGTGCCAGCAGTTCCCAACGACAGGGAACCGGGGAGCTGTTTTTT
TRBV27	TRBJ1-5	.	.	CASSVTTAYNQPQHF	TGTGCCAGCAGTGTGACGACAGCCTACAATCAGCCCCAGCATTTT
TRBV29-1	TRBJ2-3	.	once	CSGRGLTLDTQYF	TGCAGCGGCCGGGGTCTTACTCTAGATACGCAGTATTTT
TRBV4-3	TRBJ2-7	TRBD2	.	CASSQPGSSGRFEQYF	TGCGCCAGCAGCCAACCTGGATCTAGCGGGAGGTTTGAGCAGTACTTC
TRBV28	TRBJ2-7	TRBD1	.	CASSPPQGVLYEQYF	TGTGCCAGCAGTCCCCCCCAGGGGGTGCTGTACGAGCAGTACTTC
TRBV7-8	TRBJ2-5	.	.	CASREPQQAILQETQYF	TGTGCCAGCAGGGAACCGCAGCAGGCAATTCTCCAAGAGACCCAGTACTTC
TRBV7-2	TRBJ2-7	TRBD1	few	CASSPDRGPYEQYF	TGTGCCAGCAGTCCCGACAGGGGACCCTACGAGCAGTACTTC
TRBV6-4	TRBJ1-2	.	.	CASSESAVRTPNYGYTF	TGTGCCAGCAGTGAATCGGCCGTGCGGACCCCTAACTATGGCTACACCTTC
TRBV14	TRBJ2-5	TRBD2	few	CASSWGLAGTETQYF	TGTGCCAGCAGCTGGGGACTAGCGGGGACGGAGACCCAGTACTTC
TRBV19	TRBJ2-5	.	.	CASSIAWGSGETQYF	TGTGCCAGTAGTATAGCTTGGGGTTCAGGAGAGACCCAGTACTTC
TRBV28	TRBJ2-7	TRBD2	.	CATLELAGGFYEQYF	TGTGCCACACTAGAATTAGCGGGAGGCTTCTACGAGCAGTACTTC
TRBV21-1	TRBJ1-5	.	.	CASRTKWGRGRGNSNQPQHF	TGTGCCAGCAGAACAAAATGGGGCAGAGGGAGGGGTAATAGCAATCAGCCCCAGCATTTT
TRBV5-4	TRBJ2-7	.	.	CASSLELGAYEQYF	TGTGCCAGCAGCTTGGAGTTGGGAGCGTACGAGCAGTACTTC
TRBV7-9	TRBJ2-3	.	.	CASSFPGLSGADTQYF	TGTGCCAGCAGCTTTCCGGGACTTTCGGGTGCAGATACGCAGTATTTT
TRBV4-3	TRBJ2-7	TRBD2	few	CASSQARASGIYEQYF	TGCGCCAGCAGCCAGGCTAGGGCTAGCGGGATCTACGAGCAGTACTTC
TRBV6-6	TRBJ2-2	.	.	CASSYLVGGELFF	TGTGCCAGCAGTTACTTGGTCGGCGGGGAGCTGTTTTTT
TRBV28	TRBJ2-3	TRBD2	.	CASNSLAGGTDTQYF	TGTGCCAGCAACTCACTAGCGGGCGGCACAGATACGCAGTATTTT
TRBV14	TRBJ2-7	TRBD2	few	CASSLRLAGAYEQYF	TGTGCCAGCAGTCTTAGACTAGCGGGAGCCTACGAGCAGTACTTC
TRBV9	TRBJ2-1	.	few	CASSASGIEQFF	TGTGCCAGCAGCGCCAGCGGTATTGAGCAGTTCTTC
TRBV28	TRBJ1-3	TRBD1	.	CASSLPGQDHGNTIYF	TGTGCCAGCAGTTTACCGGGACAGGACCATGGAAACACCATATATTTT
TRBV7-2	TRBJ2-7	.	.	CASSLSDGYEQYF	TGTGCCAGCAGCTTGTCGGACGGCTACGAGCAGTACTTC
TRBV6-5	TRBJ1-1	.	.	CASTLYGPNTEAFF	TGTGCCAGCACATTATATGGACCGAACACTGAAGCTTTCTTT
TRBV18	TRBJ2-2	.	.	CASSPSLNTGELFF	TGTGCCAGCTCACCAAGCCTGAACACCGGGGAGCTGTTTTTT
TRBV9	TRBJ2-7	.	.	CASSVGVSHEQYF	TGTGCCAGCAGCGTCGGCGTGTCCCACGAGCAGTACTTC
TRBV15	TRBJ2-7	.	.	CATSRVGGSHEQYF	TGTGCCACCAGCAGAGTGGGGGGATCGCACGAGCAGTACTTC
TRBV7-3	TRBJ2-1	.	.	CASSLTGDSYNEQFF	TGTGCCAGCAGCTTAACGGGGGACTCCTACAATGAGCAGTTCTTC
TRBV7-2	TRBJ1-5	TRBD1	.	CASSFQGVGAQPQHF	TGTGCCAGCAGCTTCCAGGGGGTAGGAGCTCAGCCCCAGCATTTT
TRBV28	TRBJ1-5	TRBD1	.	CASSAWTGEQPQHF	TGTGCCAGCAGTGCCTGGACAGGGGAACAGCCCCAGCATTTT
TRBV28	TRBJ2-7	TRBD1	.	CASSLRSVTGGGEQYF	TGTGCCAGCAGTTTGAGGTCGGTAACAGGGGGCGGCGAGCAGTACTTC
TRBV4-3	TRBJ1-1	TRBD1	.	CASSQDLQGALNTEAFF	TGCGCCAGCAGCCAAGATCTACAGGGGGCTTTAAACACTGAAGCTTTCTTT
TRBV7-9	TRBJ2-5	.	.	CASSLRGSGAYQETQYF	TGTGCCAGCAGCTTACGAGGGTCAGGAGCTTACCAAGAGACCCAGTACTTC
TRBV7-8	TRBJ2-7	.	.	CASSFLPGVASYEQYF	TGTGCCAGCAGCTTCCTCCCGGGAGTAGCCTCCTACGAGCAGTACTTC
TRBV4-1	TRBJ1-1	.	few	CASNDRGRAEAFF	TGCGCCAGCAACGATCGGGGACGCGCTGAAGCTTTCTTT
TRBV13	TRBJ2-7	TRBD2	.	CASSLGGGRAYEQYF	TGTGCCAGCAGCTTAGGAGGAGGGAGGGCCTACGAGCAGTACTTC
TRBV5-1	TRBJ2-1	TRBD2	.	CASSGTSGRAYEQFF	TGCGCCAGCTCGGGAACTAGCGGGAGGGCGTATGAGCAGTTCTTC
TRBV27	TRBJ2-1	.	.	CASSAGLNEQFF	TGTGCCAGCAGTGCGGGTCTAAATGAGCAGTTCTTC
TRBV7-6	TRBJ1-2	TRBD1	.	CASSPGQAGGYTF	TGTGCCAGCAGCCCTGGACAGGCCGGTGGCTACACCTTC
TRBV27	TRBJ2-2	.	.	CASSQYPTGPVGTGELFF	TGTGCCAGCAGTCAATACCCCACAGGCCCCGTCGGCACCGGGGAGCTGTTTTTT
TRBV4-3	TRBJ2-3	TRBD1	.	CASSLSRDRDTDTQYF	TGCGCCAGCAGCCTCTCGAGGGACAGGGACACAGATACGCAGTATTTT
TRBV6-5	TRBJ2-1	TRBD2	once	CASSYSRGLANEQFF	TGTGCCAGCAGTTACAGTCGGGGACTAGCTAATGAGCAGTTCTTC
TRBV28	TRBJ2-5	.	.	CASTGLETQYF	TGTGCCAGCACGGGTCTGGAGACCCAGTACTTC